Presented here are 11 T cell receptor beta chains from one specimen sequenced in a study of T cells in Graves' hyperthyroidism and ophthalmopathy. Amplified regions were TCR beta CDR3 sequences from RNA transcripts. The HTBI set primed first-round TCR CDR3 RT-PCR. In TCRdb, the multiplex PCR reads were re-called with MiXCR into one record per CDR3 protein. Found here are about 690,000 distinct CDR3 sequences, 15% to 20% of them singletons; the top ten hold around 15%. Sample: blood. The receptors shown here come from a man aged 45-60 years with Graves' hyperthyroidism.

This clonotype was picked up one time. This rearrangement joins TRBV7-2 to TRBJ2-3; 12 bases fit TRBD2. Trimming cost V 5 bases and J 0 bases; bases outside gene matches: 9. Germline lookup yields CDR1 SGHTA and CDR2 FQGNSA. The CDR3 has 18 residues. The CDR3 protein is CASSKRPGTSGSTDTQYF. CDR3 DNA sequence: TGTGCCAGCAGCAAGAGACCCGGGACTAGCGGGAGCACAGATACGCAGTATTTT.

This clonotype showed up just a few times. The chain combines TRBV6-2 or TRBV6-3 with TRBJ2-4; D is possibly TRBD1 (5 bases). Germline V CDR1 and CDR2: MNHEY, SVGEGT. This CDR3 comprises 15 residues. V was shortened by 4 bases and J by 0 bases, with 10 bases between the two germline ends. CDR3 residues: CASSSDRLAKNIQYF. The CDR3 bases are TGTGCCAGCAGTTCCGACAGATTAGCCAAAAACATTCAGTACTTC.

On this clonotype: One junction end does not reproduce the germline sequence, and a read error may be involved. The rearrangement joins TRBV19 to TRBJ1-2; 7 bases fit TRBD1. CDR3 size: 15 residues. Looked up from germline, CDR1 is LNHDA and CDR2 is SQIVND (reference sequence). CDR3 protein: CTSSPGRGVNYGYTF. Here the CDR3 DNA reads TGTACCAGTAGTCCCGGCAGGGGGGTTAACTATGGCTACACCTTC.

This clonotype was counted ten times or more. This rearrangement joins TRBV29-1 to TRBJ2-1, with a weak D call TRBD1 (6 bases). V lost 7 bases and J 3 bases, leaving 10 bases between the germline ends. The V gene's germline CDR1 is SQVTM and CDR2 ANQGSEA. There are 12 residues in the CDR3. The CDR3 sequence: CSAGDGYNEQFF. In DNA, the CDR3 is TGCAGCGCAGGGGACGGCTACAATGAGCAGTTCTTC.

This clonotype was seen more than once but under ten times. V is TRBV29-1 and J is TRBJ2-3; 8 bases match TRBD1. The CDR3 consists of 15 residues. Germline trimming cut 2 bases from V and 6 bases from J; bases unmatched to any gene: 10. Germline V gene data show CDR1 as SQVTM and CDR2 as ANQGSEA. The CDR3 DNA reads TGCAGCGTTGAAAGGTGGGGACAGGCCACGGATACGCAGTATTTT. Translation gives CSVERWGQATDTQYF.

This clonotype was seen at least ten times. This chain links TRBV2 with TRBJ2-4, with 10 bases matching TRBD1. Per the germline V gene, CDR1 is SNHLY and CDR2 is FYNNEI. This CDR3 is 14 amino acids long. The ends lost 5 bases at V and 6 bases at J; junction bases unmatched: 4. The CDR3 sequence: CASSPGTGVNIQYF. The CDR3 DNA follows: TGTGCCAGCAGTCCTGGGACAGGGGTAAACATTCAGTACTTC.

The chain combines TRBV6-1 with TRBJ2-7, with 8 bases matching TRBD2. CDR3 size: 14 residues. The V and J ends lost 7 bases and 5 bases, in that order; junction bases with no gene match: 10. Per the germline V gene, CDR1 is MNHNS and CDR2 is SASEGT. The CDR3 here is CASNPSGSPHEQYF. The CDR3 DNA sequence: TGTGCCAGCAACCCCAGCGGGAGTCCCCACGAGCAGTACTTC.

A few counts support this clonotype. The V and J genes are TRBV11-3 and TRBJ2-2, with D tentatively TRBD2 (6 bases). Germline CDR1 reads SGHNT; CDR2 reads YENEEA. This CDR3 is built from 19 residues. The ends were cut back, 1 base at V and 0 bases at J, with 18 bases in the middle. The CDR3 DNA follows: TGTGCCAGCAGCTTAGGGGGCGCCGGGGGATTCCCGAACACCGGGGAGCTGTTTTTT. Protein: CASSLGGAGGFPNTGELFF. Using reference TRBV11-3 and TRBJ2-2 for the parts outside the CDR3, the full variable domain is EAGVVQSPRYKIIEKKQPVAFWCNPISGHNTLYWYLQNLGQGPELLIRYENEEAVDDSQLPKDRFSAERLKGVDSTLKIQPAELGDSAVYLCASSLGGAGGFPNTGELFFGEGSRLTVL.

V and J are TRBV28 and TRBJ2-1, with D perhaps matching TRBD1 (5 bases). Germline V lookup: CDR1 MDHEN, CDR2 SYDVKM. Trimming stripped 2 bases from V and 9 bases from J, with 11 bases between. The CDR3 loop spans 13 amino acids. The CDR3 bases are TGTGCCAGCAGTTTAAAACAGGCCGGTGAGCAGTTCTTC. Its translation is CASSLKQAGEQFF. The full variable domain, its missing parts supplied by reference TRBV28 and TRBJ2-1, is DVKVTQSSRYLVKRTGEKVFLECVQDMDHENMFWYRQDPGLGLRLIYFSYDVKMKEKGDIPEGYSVSREKKERFSLILESASTNQTSMYLCASSLKQAGEQFFGPGTRLTVL.

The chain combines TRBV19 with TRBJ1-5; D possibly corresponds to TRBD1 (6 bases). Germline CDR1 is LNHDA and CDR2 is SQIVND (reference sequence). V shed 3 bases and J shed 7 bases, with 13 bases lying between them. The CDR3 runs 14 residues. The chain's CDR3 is CASSITGAGQPQHF. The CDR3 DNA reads TGTGCCAGTAGTATTACGGGGGCTGGCCAGCCCCAGCATTTT.

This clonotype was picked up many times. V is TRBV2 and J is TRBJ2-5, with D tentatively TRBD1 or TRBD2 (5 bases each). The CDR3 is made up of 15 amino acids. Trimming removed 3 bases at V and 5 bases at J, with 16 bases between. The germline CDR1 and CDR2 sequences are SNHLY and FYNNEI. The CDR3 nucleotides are TGTGCCAGCAGTGACCTAGGGACGGCAGGGGAGACCCAGTACTTC. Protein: CASSDLGTAGETQYF.